This T cell receptor (beta chain) comes out of a study of shared clonotypes between healthy human individuals. General observations from the study: Clonotype sharing among donors, it was expected, would be affected by sequencing depth. Some clonotypes were shared by all four sorted-subset donors, while others were not shared. The non-shared ones had lower generation probabilities than the shared ones. Naive CD4 clonotypes overlapped across a few donors at roughly 5.1%.

The CDR3 extends over 19 amino acids. J lost 2 bases, V lost 5 bases, and 10 bases had no gene match. The germline gives CDR1 MNHEY, CDR2 SMNVEV (reference sequence). The method was immunoSEQ multiplex PCR; TCRdb's version includes in-frame clones alone and lacks a portion of them. The sample has 740,000 or so clones, around four fifths seen once. Turning to this clone: Its antigen is not known.

The genes are TRBV27 and TRBJ2-2, with 14 bases matching TRBD2. The sequenced sample was memory CD4+ T cells sorted from blood. Stated subset: CD45RA-negative fraction. This TCR was sampled from a woman aged 30 to 39 in good health. The CDR3 nucleotides read TGTGCCAGCAGTCTAATGGGACTAGCGGGAGTAACAAACACCGGGGAGCTGTTTTTT. This gives the protein CASSLMGLAGVTNTGELFF.